These 12 T cell receptor beta chains originate from one sample sequenced in a study of blood T cell repertoires in COVID-19. Assay: immunoSEQ multiplex PCR; the TCRdb copy retains only in-frame clones and omits some. This table has about 220,000 clones, approximately 85% appearing once. Specimen: peripheral blood. These TCRs come from a woman aged 70 to 79 with COVID-19, enrolled during active disease.

The chain joins TRBV18 to TRBJ2-3; TRBD2 agrees at 9 bases. The ends lost 3 bases at V and 3 bases at J; junction bases unmatched: 4. There are 15 residues in the CDR3. Looked up from germline, CDR1 is KGHSH and CDR2 is LQKENI. The CDR3 nucleotides are TGTGCCAGCTCACCGACTAGCGGTTCGACAGATACGCAGTATTTT. Protein: CASSPTSGSTDTQYF.

The chain recombines TRBV6-4 with TRBJ1-5; D is ambiguous. The CDR3 covers 12 residues. From germline, CDR1 is MRHNA and CDR2 SNTAGT. Trimming cost V 8 bases and J 4 bases, with 9 bases left between them. The DNA of the CDR3 is TGTGCCAGCGCCCGGGGAAATCAGCCCCAGCATTTT. This sequence encodes CASARGNQPQHF.

The J gene is TRBJ1-1, the V gene TRBV10-2; no clear D. Germline V gives CDR1 WSHSY, CDR2 SAAADI. CDR3 size: 14 residues. Trimming pared 3 bases from V and 4 bases from J, leaving 12 bases between. This CDR3 reads CASSEGRRVTEAFF. The CDR3 nucleotides read TGCGCCAGCAGTGAAGGAAGACGGGTCACTGAAGCTTTCTTT.

The chain combines TRBV19 with TRBJ1-2; D is undetermined. CDR3 length: 15 residues. Germline assignment: CDR1 LNHDA and CDR2 SQIVND (reference sequence). The V and J ends lost 3 bases and 1 base respectively, with 12 bases between them. CDR3 region: CASSMLASSNYGYTF. DNA for the CDR3: TGTGCCAGTAGTATGTTAGCTTCTAGTAACTATGGCTACACCTTC. The full variable domain, with the rest looked up from reference TRBV19 and TRBJ1-2, is DGGITQSPKYLFRKEGQNVTLSCEQNLNHDAMYWYRQDPGQGLRLIYYSQIVNDFQKGDIAEGYSVSREKKESFPLTVTSAQKNPTAFYLCASSMLASSNYGYTFGSGTRLTVV.

V usage is TRBV6-2 or TRBV6-3 and J usage is TRBJ2-7, with a weak D call TRBD1 (5 bases). V was shortened by 2 bases and J by 3 bases, with 11 bases between the two germline ends. Germline loops: CDR1 MNHEY, CDR2 SVGEGT. The CDR3 consists of 14 residues. The CDR3 loop reads CASSYDDSYYEQYF. The CDR3 region has the DNA TGTGCCAGCAGTTACGACGACAGTTACTACGAGCAGTACTTC.

This chain connects TRBV7-2 to TRBJ2-1; TRBD2 matches at 10 bases. Germline values: CDR1 SGHTA, CDR2 FQGNSA. The CDR3 sequence is 15 residues long. J lost 4 bases, V lost 7 bases, and 7 bases had no gene match. DNA of the CDR3: TGTGCCAGCAAACTCGGGACTAGCGAGTACAATGAGCAGTTCTTC. Translated, it gives CASKLGTSEYNEQFF.

A remark on this clone: It is unclear where the CDR3 begins or ends on the DNA, so no DNA is shown, and the CDR3 is as TCRdb lists it. The chain is built from TRBV6-5 and TRBJ2-1; TRBD1 is taken as the D call from the table, unchecked against the DNA. The CDR3 is 11 amino acids long, termini counted. Germline lookup yields CDR1 MNHEY and CDR2 SVGAGI. This CDR3 is CASILANEQFF.

This clone occurred a few times. CDR3 sequence (DNA): TGTGCCAGCAGTTCCCGCCACGAGGGTACTTCACCCCTCCACTTT. Translating gives CASSSRHEGTSPLHF. V and J are TRBV6-5 and TRBJ1-6; D call uncertain. Germline V lookup: CDR1 MNHEY, CDR2 SVGAGI. This CDR3 contains 15 residues. The V gene lost 4 bases and the J gene lost 9 bases, with 16 bases spanning the gap.

This chain links TRBV12-1 with TRBJ2-5; the table's TRBD1 call for D was not verified on the DNA. TRBV12-1 is classified as a pseudogene. This CDR3 is built from 14 residues. CDR3 sequence reads: CASSTRQGLETQYF. CDR3 nucleotides: TGTGCCAGCAGCACCAGACAGGGTCTGGAGACCCAGTACTTC.

This chain connects TRBV2 to TRBJ1-2; D is possibly TRBD1 (5 bases). The CDR3 extends over 12 amino acids. CDR1 and CDR2 from the germline V gene are SNHLY and FYNNEI. The V gene lost 7 bases and the J gene lost 6 bases, with 12 bases spanning the gap. CDR3 sequence: CASTRVRDGYTF. DNA of the CDR3: TGTGCCAGCACCAGGGTAAGGGATGGCTACACCTTC.

V usage is TRBV27 and J usage is TRBJ1-2, with D perhaps matching TRBD1 (6 bases). Germline V lookup: CDR1 MNHEY, CDR2 SMNVEV (reference sequence). This CDR3 has 15 amino acids. V lost 2 bases and J 2 bases, leaving 12 bases between the germline ends. CDR3 region: CASSLDSRGNYGYTF. The CDR3 coding sequence is TGTGCCAGCAGTTTAGATAGCAGGGGAAACTATGGCTACACCTTC.

This rearrangement joins TRBV11-2 to TRBJ2-1; D unresolved. Per germline, CDR1 SGHAT and CDR2 FQNNGV. The CDR3 loop spans 12 amino acids. With 3 bases removed from V and 8 bases from J, the gap between germline ends came to 8 bases. CDR3 DNA: TGTGCCAGCAGCTTTAGTGTCCATGAGCAGTTCTTC. It specifies CASSFSVHEQFF. The variable domain in full, with the rest retrieved from reference TRBV11-2 and TRBJ2-1, is EAGVAQSPRYKIIEKRQSVAFWCNPISGHATLYWYQQILGQGPKLLIQFQNNGVVDDSQLPKDRFSAERLKGVDSTLKIQPAKLEDSAVYLCASSFSVHEQFFGPGTRLTVL.